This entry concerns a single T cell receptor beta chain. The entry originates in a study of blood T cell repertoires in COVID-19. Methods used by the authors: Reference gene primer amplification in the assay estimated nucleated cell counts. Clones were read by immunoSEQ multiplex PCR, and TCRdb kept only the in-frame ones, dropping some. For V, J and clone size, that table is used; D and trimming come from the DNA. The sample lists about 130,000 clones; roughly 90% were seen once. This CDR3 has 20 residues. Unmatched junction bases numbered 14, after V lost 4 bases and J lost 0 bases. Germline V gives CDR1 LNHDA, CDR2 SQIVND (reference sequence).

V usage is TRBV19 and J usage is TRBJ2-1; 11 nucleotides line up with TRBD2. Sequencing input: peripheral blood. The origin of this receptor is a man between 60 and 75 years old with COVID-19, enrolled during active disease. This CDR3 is CASSTPGLAARGSSYNEQFF. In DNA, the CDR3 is TGTGCCAGTAGTACCCCGGGACTAGCGGCAAGGGGTAGCTCCTACAATGAGCAGTTCTTC.